These T cell receptor beta chains were read from a single sample in a study of beta chain features in type 1 diabetes. Produced via immunoSEQ multiplex PCR; TCRdb's table is partial and in-frame only. The data hold under 300,000 clones, with 27% observed a single time. Sequences were obtained from central memory CD4+ T cells from blood. The receptors originated from a man younger than 45 in good health. Both conserved end residues are part of each CDR3. A D gene is named only where the DNA matches it firmly.

>NA|TRBV4-2
CASSQATSITDTQYF
>NA|TRBV5-1
CASSPDSLGSYEQYF
>NA|TRBV7-6
CASSFESRGGTQYF
>TRBD2|TRBV6-5
CASSGNYEQYF
>TRBD2|TRBV11-2
CASSLVSGRPYEQYF
>TRBD2|TRBV5-1
CASSLIAGDGEQFF
>NA|TRBV14
CASSLGGGTGEQFF
>TRBD1|TRBV2
CASRDRGPYEQYF
>NA|TRBV7-2
CASRQNTVGELFF
>TRBD2|TRBV7-7
CASSLGSSGRVNIQYF
>TRBD2|TRBV5-1
CASKIAGLTDTQYF
>TRBD2|TRBV29-1
CSVEGASGSSYNEQFF
>TRBD1|TRBV5-1
CASRTPGQGYEQYF
>NA|TRBV6-5
CASSSGFSGNTIYF
>TRBD2|TRBV30
CAWNSGLAGQETQYF
>NA|TRBV18
CASSRRGSVEDTQYF
>NA|TRBV7-2
CASSSLRGGGTTDTQYF
>NA|TRBV6-1
CASRPGVAGANVLTF
>NA|TRBV7-9
CASSNNPKETQYF
>TRBD2|TRBV30
CAWSASGLTGFF
>TRBD2|TRBV4-1
CASSPSGNSYNEQFF
>NA|TRBV29-1
CSTERGGYNEQFF
>NA|TRBV20-1
CSASPGPFF
>NA|TRBV7-2
CASSRDRNYGYTF
>TRBD2|TRBV30
CAYKLGTSGPTDTQYF
>NA|TRBV7-2
CASSLVWTKETQYF
>TRBD1|TRBV18
CASSPVTGRGYEQYF
>NA|TRBV29-1
CSVGDEPYEQYF
>TRBD1|TRBV7-9
CASSAGQGNTEAFF
>TRBD1|TRBV30
CAWSATRSLKQGIDSPLHF
>TRBD2|TRBV7-8
CASSLAPRAGGPYNEQFF
>NA|TRBV5-5
CASSYEYPYYEQYF
>NA|TRBV28
CASSGGLRNQPQHF
>NA|TRBV10-3
CAISDHGALSGNTIYF
>NA|TRBV30
CAWSAQLGVGYGYTF
>NA|TRBV18
CASSPPGSYEQYF